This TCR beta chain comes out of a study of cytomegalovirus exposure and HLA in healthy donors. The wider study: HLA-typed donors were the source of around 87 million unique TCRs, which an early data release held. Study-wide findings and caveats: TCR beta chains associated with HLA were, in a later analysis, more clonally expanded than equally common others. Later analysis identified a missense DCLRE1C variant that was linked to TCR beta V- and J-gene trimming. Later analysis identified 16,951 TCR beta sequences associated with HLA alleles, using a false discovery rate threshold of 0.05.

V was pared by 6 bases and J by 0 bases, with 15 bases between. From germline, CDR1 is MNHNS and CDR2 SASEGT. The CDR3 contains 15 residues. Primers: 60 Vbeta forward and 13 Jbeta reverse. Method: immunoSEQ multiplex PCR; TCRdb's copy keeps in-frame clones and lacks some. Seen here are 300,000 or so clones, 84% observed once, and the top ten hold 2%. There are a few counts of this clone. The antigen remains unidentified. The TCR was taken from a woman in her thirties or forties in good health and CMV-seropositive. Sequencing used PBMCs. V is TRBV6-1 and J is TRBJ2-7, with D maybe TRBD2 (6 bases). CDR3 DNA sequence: TGTGCCAGCAGATTGGACTATCTTCCCTCCTACGAGCAGTACTTC. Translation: CASRLDYLPSYEQYF.